The T cell receptor (beta chain) under discussion was sequenced for a study of blood T cell repertoires in COVID-19. The V gene end was trimmed by 3 bases and the J gene end by 11 bases; junction bases not matched to a gene: 8. The CDR3 is made up of 13 amino acids. Clones were sequenced by immunoSEQ multiplex PCR, and TCRdb holds only the in-frame ones, with some missing. The repertoire holds approximately 350,000 clones, with approximately 86% as singletons. Sequenced input: peripheral blood. The chain employs TRBV12-3 or TRBV12-4 and TRBJ1-1, with TRBD1 identical over 8 bases. The TCR sequence derives from a woman aged 55-75 years with COVID-19, enrolled during active disease. The DNA of the CDR3 is TGTGCCAGCAGTTTCAATGACAGGGGACGGGCTTTCTTT. It encodes CASSFNDRGRAFF.